This entry is about one T cell receptor (beta chain). These data belong to a study of T cell responses to AZD1222 COVID-19 vaccine. Some clones are missing from TCRdb's copy, which holds only in-frame ones; the method was immunoSEQ multiplex PCR. The sample consists of 110,000 or so clones, just over 85% of them appearing once. Germline V gene lookup returns CDR1 ENHRY and CDR2 SYGVKD. Between the trimmed V and J ends, which lost 2 bases and 2 bases, there was a span of 6 bases. This CDR3 has 13 amino acids. The sequences come from peripheral blood, collected 28 days after the second AZD1222 dose. The genes are TRBV10-3 and TRBJ2-5; D unresolved. The TCR was taken from an adult who received the AZD1222 COVID-19 vaccine. CDR3 coding DNA: TGTGCCATCAGTGAGAACACACAAGAGACCCAGTACTTC. Amino acids: CAISENTQETQYF.